This entry lists 31 T cell receptor beta chains sequenced from one sample in a study of identical twins. TCRdb recomputed calls from the 5' RACE reads with MiXCR, one row per CDR3 protein. The profile shows about 790,000 distinct CDR3 sequences, around a sixth of them singletons. The data were also submitted as part of a second study, on T cells expressing NK-cell markers.

Source material: PBMCs. The receptors stem from a young woman in good health.

The chain joins TRBV15 to TRBJ2-1, with D possibly called TRBD1 or TRBD2 (6 bases each). Germline V lookup: CDR1 LNHNV, CDR2 YYDKDF (reference sequence). The germline V and J ends were trimmed by 2 bases and 2 bases, with 13 bases remaining between them. This CDR3 is built from 16 residues. Here the CDR3 reads CATSRNRGDAYNEQFF. The CDR3 nucleotides are TGTGCCACCAGCAGAAATAGGGGGGACGCCTACAATGAGCAGTTCTTC.

V gene TRBV5-5 combines with J gene TRBJ2-5; 9 nucleotides agree with TRBD1. There are 15 residues in the CDR3. With V trimmed by 4 bases and J by 4 bases, 8 bases remained unmatched. Looked up from germline, CDR1 is SGHKS and CDR2 is YYEKEE (reference sequence). The CDR3: CASSHPGTGTETQYF. In DNA, the CDR3 is TGTGCCAGCAGCCACCCCGGGACAGGGACAGAGACCCAGTACTTC.

This clonotype has only a few counts. This sequence joins TRBV6-5 and TRBJ2-1, with a tentative D call TRBD1 (6 bases). Germline CDR1 is MNHEY and CDR2 is SVGAGI. Trimming pared 6 bases from V and 6 bases from J, leaving 9 bases between. CDR3 length: 12 amino acids. CDR3 bases: TGTGCCAGCAGCTACAGGGCCAATGAGCAGTTCTTC. Encoded protein: CASSYRANEQFF.

The V gene is TRBV27, the J gene TRBJ1-1; D gene uncertain. V dropped 1 base and J dropped 0 bases, with 9 bases sitting between them. The CDR3 covers 15 residues. Germline V gene data show CDR1 as MNHEY and CDR2 as SMNVEV (reference sequence). The DNA for the CDR3 is TGTGCCAGCAGTTTATTTTCAAGTATGAACACTGAAGCTTTCTTT. This translates into CASSLFSSMNTEAFF.

This clonotype was detected only a few times. The chain combines TRBV6-1 with TRBJ2-3, with 16 bases lining up with TRBD2. CDR3 length equals 19 residues. Germline V gene sequence: CDR1 MNHNS, CDR2 SASEGT. Trimming removed 5 bases from V and 5 bases from J; junction bases left unmatched: 13. The CDR3 region is CASSPSLTGLAGGRDTQYF. In nucleotides, the CDR3 is TGTGCCAGCAGTCCTAGTCTTACGGGACTAGCGGGAGGGCGAGATACGCAGTATTTT.

The chain is built from TRBV20-1 and TRBJ1-1; D remains ambiguous. The ends were cut back, 3 bases at V and 4 bases at J, with 9 bases in the middle. Germline CDR1 DFQATT, CDR2 SNEGSKA (reference sequence). CDR3 length: 12 residues. The CDR3 loop reads CSASRSPTEAFF. In nucleotides, the CDR3 is TGCAGTGCTAGTAGGAGCCCCACTGAAGCTTTCTTT.

V usage is TRBV20-1 and J usage is TRBJ2-5; 11 bases map to TRBD2. The CDR3 loop spans 15 amino acids. V trimming: 5 bases; J trimming: 5 bases; junction bases outside the gene matches: 10. Looked up from germline, CDR1 is DFQATT and CDR2 is SNEGSKA (reference sequence). This CDR3 is CSARLAGQGGETQYF. The CDR3 coding sequence is TGCAGTGCTCGACTAGCGGGGCAAGGGGGGGAGACCCAGTACTTC.

The chain links TRBV4-1 to TRBJ2-1; possible D gene TRBD2, 6 bases. Trimming stripped 3 bases from V and 11 bases from J, with 11 bases between. From germline, CDR1 is MGHRA and CDR2 YSYEKL. CDR3 size: 12 residues. Here the CDR3 DNA reads TGCGCCAGCAGCCACGGGGGAGAGAAGCAGTTCTTC. As protein: CASSHGGEKQFF.

At least ten counts were recorded for this clonotype. The J gene is TRBJ1-2, the V gene TRBV12-3 or TRBV12-4, with TRBD1 identical over 7 bases. The J segment lost 6 bases and the V segment lost 5 bases, leaving 9 bases of the junction unmatched. This CDR3 is 14 amino acids long. The CDR3: CASSVLRGSHGYTF. The CDR3 nucleotides are TGTGCCAGCAGTGTACTCAGGGGGTCACATGGCTACACCTTC.

The rearrangement joins TRBV20-1 to TRBJ2-1; 8 bases line up with TRBD2. This CDR3 has 20 amino acids. The trim removed 2 bases at V and 0 bases at J, leaving 18 bases unmatched. Germline CDR1 DFQATT, CDR2 SNEGSKA (reference sequence). CDR3 bases: TGCAGTGCTAGATTTGTAACGGGACTAGTCCAGTCCAGCTCCTACAATGAGCAGTTCTTC. Translated, it gives CSARFVTGLVQSSSYNEQFF.

In this sample, this clonotype turned up a few times. The V and J genes are TRBV9 and TRBJ2-6; a weak D match, TRBD2 (6 bases). The CDR3 runs 17 residues. The germline gives CDR1 SGDLS, CDR2 YYNGEE. Trimming removed 7 bases at V and 3 bases at J, with 20 bases between. CDR3 sequence (DNA): TGTGCCAGCTCTCCCCGGACGGGACTCGGTGGGGCCAACGTCCTGACTTTC. This gives the protein CASSPRTGLGGANVLTF. The full variable domain, completed using reference TRBV9 and TRBJ2-6, is DSGVTQTPKHLITATGQRVTLRCSPRSGDLSVYWYQQSLDQGLQFLIQYYNGEERAKGNILERFSAQQFPDLHSELNLSSLELGDSALYFCASSPRTGLGGANVLTFGAGSRLTVL.

This clonotype was detected many times. V usage is TRBV18 and J usage is TRBJ1-1; TRBD1 aligns across 9 bases. Losses at the gene ends were 5 bases for V and 4 bases for J; bases not matched to a gene: 8. The CDR3 spans 15 residues. The V gene's germline CDR1 is KGHSH and CDR2 LQKENI. CDR3 bases: TGTGCCAGCTCAGAACAGGGGGCGGGAGGCACTGAAGCTTTCTTT. The encoded protein is CASSEQGAGGTEAFF.

This clonotype was recorded a few times. The chain employs TRBV6-5 and TRBJ1-1; no clear D. Germline V gene sequence: CDR1 MNHEY, CDR2 SVGAGI. The CDR3 is made up of 14 amino acids. Trimming cost V 4 bases and J 0 bases, with 9 bases left between them. The CDR3 region has the DNA TGTGCCAGCAGTTCGGGAGACATGAACACTGAAGCTTTCTTT. Translated, it gives CASSSGDMNTEAFF.

The chain joins TRBV10-3 to TRBJ2-1; TRBD2 matches 8 bases. J was trimmed by 8 bases and V by 6 bases; bases with no gene match: 21. This CDR3 region has 18 residues. Germline CDR1 ENHRY, CDR2 SYGVKD. The CDR3 DNA reads TGTGCCATCAGGAACCCCGCCGGGGCGGGAGGTCTAGGACATGAGCAGTTCTTC. Its translation is CAIRNPAGAGGLGHEQFF.

The chain joins TRBV5-1 to TRBJ2-1; 13 positions agree with TRBD2. The length of the CDR3 is 16 residues. Germline V gives CDR1 SGHRS, CDR2 YFSETQ. V gave up 4 bases and J gave up 7 bases; unmatched junction bases: 8. The CDR3 region has the DNA TGCGCCAGCAGCCCGAGAACTAGCGGGGGGGCGAATGAGCAGTTCTTC. Its translation is CASSPRTSGGANEQFF. The full variable domain, with the rest looked up from reference TRBV5-1 and TRBJ2-1, is KAGVTQTPRYLIKTRGQQVTLSCSPISGHRSVSWYQQTPGQGLQFLFEYFSETQRNKGNFPGRFSGRQFSNSRSEMNVSTLELGDSALYLCASSPRTSGGANEQFFGPGTRLTVL.

The chain employs TRBV9 and TRBJ2-7; possible D gene TRBD2, 5 bases. CDR3 size: 15 residues. CDR1 is SGDLS and CDR2 is YYNGEE in the germline V gene. V lost 0 bases to trimming and J lost 2 bases, with 12 bases between them. This CDR3 is CASSVATGLTYEQYF. CDR3 in DNA: TGTGCCAGCAGCGTAGCTACCGGACTGACCTACGAGCAGTACTTC.

In its sample, this clonotype was seen a few times. This chain uses TRBV20-1 with TRBJ2-1; D gene ambiguous. Germline V lookup: CDR1 DFQATT, CDR2 SNEGSKA (reference sequence). V lost 6 bases to trimming and J lost 7 bases, with 13 bases between them. The CDR3 loop spans 12 amino acids. CDR3 in DNA: TGCAGTGCCGCTGTTACTTTGAATGAGCAGTTCTTC. This sequence encodes CSAAVTLNEQFF.

As regards this clonotype: The junction does not match germline at one end; this may be a read error. The CDR3 loop is CASRLVGPQPEQYF. The CDR3 coding sequence is TGTGCCAGCAGGTTGGTTGGGCCACAACCGGAGCAGTACTTC. The V gene is TRBV5-5, the J gene TRBJ2-7; D not resolved. From germline, CDR1 is SGHKS and CDR2 YYEKEE (reference sequence). CDR3 length: 14 amino acids.

This clonotype was seen a handful of times. V gene TRBV7-2 combines with J gene TRBJ2-2; a weak D match, TRBD2 (5 bases). CDR1 SGHTA and CDR2 FQGNSA come from the germline V gene. The CDR3 spans 13 residues. The V and J ends lost 5 bases and 7 bases respectively, with 11 bases between them. The CDR3 nucleotides are TGTGCCAGCAGCAGTAGCGCACTCGGGGAGCTGTTTTTT. This encodes CASSSSALGELFF.

This clonotype has a handful of counts. V is TRBV7-9 and J is TRBJ1-1; D is uncertain. Germline V lookup: CDR1 SEHNR, CDR2 FQNEAQ (reference sequence). Trimming shortened V by 2 bases and J by 1 base, and 8 bases separated the two germline ends. This CDR3 is built from 14 residues. DNA for the CDR3: TGTGCCAGCAGCTTATTGGACGGGAACACTGAAGCTTTCTTT. Its translation is CASSLLDGNTEAFF.

The chain uses TRBV29-1 and TRBJ2-3, with 12 bases that match TRBD2. Germline CDR1 is SQVTM and CDR2 is ANQGSEA. J was trimmed by 3 bases and V by 6 bases; bases with no gene match: 7. This CDR3 region has 15 residues. The CDR3 reads CSVAPGTSGTDTQYF. CDR3 DNA sequence: TGCAGCGTCGCGCCCGGGACTAGCGGGACAGATACGCAGTATTTT.

The rearrangement uses TRBV20-1 and TRBJ1-1, with D maybe TRBD1 (6 bases). The germline V gene has CDR1 DFQATT and CDR2 SNEGSKA (reference sequence). The CDR3 runs 12 residues. This CDR3 is CAPNQGNTEAFF. CDR3 bases: TGCGCTCCAAACCAGGGGAATACTGAAGCTTTCTTT.

This sequence joins TRBV9 and TRBJ1-2; D remains unclear. This CDR3 has 14 residues. CDR1 is SGDLS and CDR2 is YYNGEE in the germline V gene. V lost 0 bases and J lost 0, with 6 bases in between. The CDR3 DNA is TGTGCCAGCAGCGTAGAGGAAGCTAACTATGGCTACACCTTC. It is translated as CASSVEEANYGYTF.

The sample holds a few counts of this clonotype. The V call is TRBV7-2, the J call TRBJ2-7; 8 positions match TRBD1. This CDR3 has 14 residues. Germline V gene data show CDR1 as SGHTA and CDR2 as FQGNSA. Germline trimming cut 8 bases from V and 5 bases from J; bases unmatched to any gene: 11. This chain's CDR3 is CASLDGTGPHEQYF. In nucleotides, the CDR3 is TGTGCCAGCTTAGACGGGACAGGACCGCACGAGCAGTACTTC.

The chain has TRBV5-6 and TRBJ2-3; TRBD2 matches at 13 bases. V lost 5 bases, J lost 2 bases, and 8 bases stayed unmatched. The germline V gene encodes CDR1 SGHDT and CDR2 YYEEEE. The CDR3 is 17 residues long. The CDR3 loop is CASRIIGLAGDTDTQYF. The CDR3 bases are TGTGCCAGCAGGATAATCGGACTAGCGGGGGACACAGATACGCAGTATTTT.

The chain recombines TRBV5-1 with TRBJ2-7, with 9 bases that match TRBD2. Looked up from germline, CDR1 is SGHRS and CDR2 is YFSETQ. This CDR3 is built from 15 residues. The V segment lost 1 base and the J segment 2 bases; nucleotides outside the gene matches: 4. The DNA of the CDR3 is TGCGCCAGCAGCTTGAAAGCGGGAGGCCCCTACGAGCAGTACTTC. It encodes CASSLKAGGPYEQYF.

Many counts were recorded for this clonotype. This chain connects TRBV24-1 to TRBJ1-5; D remains unclear. This CDR3 region has 14 residues. V dropped 4 bases and J dropped 3 bases, with 9 bases sitting between them. The V gene's germline CDR1 is KGHDR and CDR2 SFDVKD. Written as DNA, the CDR3 is TGTGCCACCAGTGAGGGTGGATTCAATCAGCCCCAGCATTTT. The encoded protein is CATSEGGFNQPQHF.

This clonotype was recorded a few times. This chain connects TRBV9 to TRBJ2-5; no clear D. Germline V gives CDR1 SGDLS, CDR2 YYNGEE. CDR3 length: 15 amino acids. V was clipped by 4 bases and J by 1 base, with 14 bases between them. This chain's CDR3 is CASSPRPRTQETQYF. The CDR3 bases are TGTGCCAGCAGCCCTCGACCCCGGACCCAAGAGACCCAGTACTTC.

The V and J genes are TRBV29-1 and TRBJ1-2, with D possibly being TRBD1 (5 bases). Germline CDR1 is SQVTM and CDR2 is ANQGSEA. Trimming cost V 7 bases and J 5 bases, with 14 bases left between them. The CDR3 contains 12 residues. The CDR3 region is CSGRAQDYGYTF. Written as DNA, the CDR3 is TGCAGCGGCCGGGCACAGGATTATGGCTACACCTTC. The complete variable domain, with remaining parts taken from reference TRBV29-1 and TRBJ1-2, reads SAVISQKPSRDICQRGTSLTIQCQVDSQVTMMFWYRQQPGQSLTLIATANQGSEATYESGFVIDKFPISRPNLTFSTLTVSNMSPEDSSIYLCSGRAQDYGYTFGSGTRLTVV.

Here the CDR3 reads CSVVISGANVLTF. The CDR3 nucleotides read TGCAGCGTTGTGATTTCTGGGGCCAACGTCCTGACTTTC. This chain connects TRBV29-1 to TRBJ2-6, with D uncertain. Deletions cut 4 bases from V and 1 base from J, with 5 bases between. The CDR3 length is 13 residues. Germline values: CDR1 SQVTM, CDR2 ANQGSEA. Supplemented by reference TRBV29-1 and TRBJ2-6, the full variable domain reads SAVISQKPSRDICQRGTSLTIQCQVDSQVTMMFWYRQQPGQSLTLIATANQGSEATYESGFVIDKFPISRPNLTFSTLTVSNMSPEDSSIYLCSVVISGANVLTFGAGSRLTVL.

The V and J genes are TRBV15 and TRBJ1-1; D possibly corresponds to TRBD1 (5 bases). This CDR3 is 15 amino acids long. Germline V gives CDR1 LNHNV, CDR2 YYDKDF (reference sequence). Trimming took off 0 bases at V and 3 bases at J, with 11 bases between the two ends. The CDR3 DNA follows: TGTGCCACCAGCAGAGACCGGGGGGGGGACACTGAAGCTTTCTTT. This translates into CATSRDRGGDTEAFF.